These 32 T cell receptor beta chains were sequenced from one sample in a study of blood T cells in healthy people across ages. The authors ran a second PCR of 7 to 11 cycles using a sample-barcoded 5' primer and a J-beta primer mix. Using its own MiXCR run on the 5' RACE reads, TCRdb lists one record per CDR3 protein. This sample carries around 1.5 million distinct CDR3 sequences, approximately 38% of them seen once, and the ten largest clones take under 8%. Sequencing was carried out using blood. The receptors here all came from a young woman in good health.

This clonotype was recorded a few times. The chain recombines TRBV6-1 with TRBJ1-2, with 9 bases that match TRBD1. Unmatched junction bases numbered 17, after V lost 6 bases and J lost 6 bases. CDR3 length: 17 amino acids. From germline, CDR1 is MNHNS and CDR2 SASEGT. The CDR3 DNA is TGTGCCAGCAGAGAATCCGGGACAGGGACGATTATGGATGGCTACACCTTC. This translates into CASRESGTGTIMDGYTF.

This clonotype was observed a few times. The V call is TRBV7-9, the J call TRBJ1-2; 10 bases match TRBD1. The junction had 16 bases not matched to a gene; V was cut back by 7 bases and J by 8 bases. In germline, CDR1 is SEHNR, CDR2 FQNEAQ (reference sequence). The CDR3 runs to 16 residues. The CDR3 nucleotides are TGTGCCAGCATCAAGACAGGGGGCGACTTCTTCTACGGCTACACCTTC. It specifies CASIKTGGDFFYGYTF. Full variable domain (remainder filled in from reference TRBV7-9 and TRBJ1-2): DTGVSQNPRHKITKRGQNVTFRCDPISEHNRLYWYRQTLGQGPEFLTYFQNEAQLEKSRLLSDRFSAERPKGSFSTLEIQRTEQGDSAMYLCASIKTGGDFFYGYTFGSGTRLTVV.

This rearrangement joins TRBV7-7 to TRBJ2-5; 10 bases agree with TRBD1. The germline gives CDR1 SSHAT, CDR2 FNYEAQ (reference sequence). The CDR3 spans 15 residues. Unmatched junction bases numbered 8, after V lost 5 bases and J lost 5 bases. The CDR3 loop is CASSKGTGERETQYF. CDR3 DNA: TGTGCCAGCAGCAAAGGGACAGGGGAGCGGGAGACCCAGTACTTC.

The rearrangement uses TRBV7-9 and TRBJ1-6, with TRBD1 identical over 9 bases. V shed 2 bases, J shed 7 bases, and the junction held 3 bases outside the gene matches. This CDR3 comprises 15 residues. CDR1 and CDR2 from the germline V gene are SEHNR and FQNEAQ (reference sequence). CDR3 in DNA: TGTGCCAGCAGCTTATATGGACAGGGGAATTCACCCCTCCACTTT. It encodes CASSLYGQGNSPLHF.

As for this clonotype: It is likely a read error, because the conserved phenylalanine at the end of the CDR3 is missing. The chain uses TRBV14 and TRBJ2-1; D possibly corresponds to TRBD2 (6 bases). CDR1 is SGHDN, CDR2 FVKESK, per germline. The CDR3 is made up of 16 amino acids. The V and J ends lost 4 bases and 9 bases respectively, with 22 bases between them. The DNA for the CDR3 is TGTGCCAGCAGCCTTATAAGGACGGAGCTCGGGGGTGAGCAGTTCTCC. This sequence encodes CASSLIRTELGGEQFS.

This clonotype was recorded a few times. The chain is built from TRBV7-2 and TRBJ2-1; possible D gene TRBD1, 6 bases. V gave up 1 base and J gave up 9 bases, with 10 bases separating them. The CDR3 extends over 13 amino acids. Per germline, CDR1 SGHTA and CDR2 FQGNSA. The CDR3 DNA sequence: TGTGCCAGCAGCTTAGACTCGGACAGTGAGCAGTTCTTC. Its translation: CASSLDSDSEQFF.

As for this clonotype: Relative to the germline gene, one junction end is altered; a read error may explain this. This sequence joins TRBV29-1 and TRBJ2-1; unclear D gene. The CDR3 extends over 12 amino acids. Germline V gene data show CDR1 as SQVTM and CDR2 as ANQGSEA. The CDR3 sequence: CGVDFLNNEQFF. Here the CDR3 DNA reads TGCGGCGTTGATTTCCTAAACAATGAGCAGTTCTTC.

The V call is TRBV6-2 or TRBV6-3, the J call TRBJ2-5, with D maybe TRBD2 (7 bases). The CDR3 covers 16 residues. CDR1 is MNHEY, CDR2 SVGEGT, per germline. Trimming pared 4 bases from V and 5 bases from J, leaving 20 bases between. This CDR3 is CASSFGGRGYVETQYF. DNA of the CDR3: TGTGCCAGCAGTTTCGGGGGGAGGGGGTACGTTGAGACCCAGTACTTC.

The gene calls are TRBV12-3 or TRBV12-4 and TRBJ2-1; 9 nucleotides line up with TRBD2. After removal of 7 bases from V and 5 bases from J, the junction contained 9 bases not matched to a gene. This CDR3 has 15 amino acids. The CDR3: CASIPSSGNNNEQFF. CDR3 nucleotides: TGTGCCAGCATTCCCTCTAGCGGGAACAACAATGAGCAGTTCTTC.

CDR3 region: CASSLAPFGTGELFF. CDR3 nucleotides: TGTGCCAGCAGCTTGGCTCCGTTCGGCACCGGGGAGCTGTTTTTT. This chain joins TRBV5-8 and TRBJ2-2; D remains ambiguous. The V gene's germline CDR1 is SGHTS and CDR2 YDEGEE. V was trimmed by 0 bases and J by 4 bases, leaving 10 bases between them. This CDR3 has 15 amino acids.

This chain connects TRBV5-1 to TRBJ2-7, with D unclear. CDR1 is SGHRS and CDR2 is YFSETQ in the germline V gene. V was trimmed by 3 bases and J by 4 bases, leaving 17 bases between them. The CDR3 runs 15 residues. The DNA of the CDR3 is TGCGCCAGCAGCTCGCGGCCACAAACGCTTTACGAGCAGTACTTC. It encodes CASSSRPQTLYEQYF.

The V gene is TRBV20-1, the J gene TRBJ2-4, with D perhaps matching TRBD2 (7 bases). The last part of the DNA fits TRBJ2-7 better; the J call may be wrong. There are 13 residues in the CDR3. Germline CDR1 is DFQATT and CDR2 is SNEGSKA (reference sequence). The CDR3 sequence: CSASKGGGSEQYF. Here the CDR3 DNA reads TGCAGTGCCTCCAAGGGGGGGGGGAGCGAGCAGTACTTC.

This chain joins TRBV20-1 and TRBJ2-2; 7 bases are shared with TRBD2. V lost 5 bases, J lost 3 bases, and 6 bases stayed unmatched. CDR3 length equals 14 residues. From germline, CDR1 is DFQATT and CDR2 SNEGSKA (reference sequence). CDR3 protein: CSAVRLADTGELFF. The CDR3 region has the DNA TGCAGTGCTGTGAGACTAGCCGACACCGGGGAGCTGTTTTTT.

The chain links TRBV10-3 to TRBJ1-2; 8 bases map to TRBD1. This CDR3 region has 14 residues. The germline CDR1 and CDR2 sequences are ENHRY and SYGVKD. Trimming cost V 3 bases and J 8 bases; bases outside gene matches: 8. CDR3 DNA sequence: TGTGCCATCAGTGATAGTACAGGGGGTAGCGGCTACACCTTC. As protein: CAISDSTGGSGYTF.

V usage is TRBV11-2 and J usage is TRBJ2-7, with 11 bases matching TRBD2. Germline trimming cut 5 bases from V and 0 bases from J; bases unmatched to any gene: 3. CDR1 and CDR2 (germline): SGHAT, FQNNGV. This CDR3 comprises 15 residues. The CDR3 DNA follows: TGTGCCAGCAGCAATAGCGGGGGGGCCTCCTACGAGCAGTACTTC. Protein sequence: CASSNSGGASYEQYF.

A few counts support this clonotype. The chain links TRBV19 to TRBJ1-2; D remains unclear. Germline V gives CDR1 LNHDA, CDR2 SQIVND (reference sequence). This CDR3 comprises 16 residues. V lost 0 bases and J lost 6, with 17 bases in between. The CDR3 loop is CASSIEVVGFSDGYTF. The CDR3 bases are TGTGCCAGTAGTATAGAGGTTGTGGGATTCTCCGATGGCTACACCTTC.

As DNA, the CDR3 is TGCGCCAGCAGCCGGACAGGCGGCGGGATAACCGAAACTTTCTTT. Translation gives CASSRTGGGITETFF. This sequence joins TRBV5-1 and TRBJ1-1; the match to TRBD1 covers 7 bases. Trimming removed 4 bases from V and 12 bases from J; junction bases left unmatched: 18. The CDR3 is made up of 15 amino acids. Germline assignment: CDR1 SGHRS and CDR2 YFSETQ. Full variable domain (missing parts from reference TRBV5-1 and TRBJ1-1): KAGVTQTPRYLIKTRGQQVTLSCSPISGHRSVSWYQQTPGQGLQFLFEYFSETQRNKGNFPGRFSGRQFSNSRSEMNVSTLELGDSALYLCASSRTGGGITETFFGQGTRLTVV.

The chain uses TRBV3-1 and TRBJ2-3; D unresolved. Germline V gene lookup returns CDR1 LGHDT and CDR2 YNNKEL (reference sequence). Between the trimmed V and J ends, which lost 1 base and 8 bases, there was a span of 10 bases. The CDR3 totals 13 residues. CDR3 protein: CASSQGSYSTQYF. CDR3 nucleotides: TGTGCCAGCAGCCAAGGGTCCTACTCTACGCAGTATTTT.

This clonotype was observed a single time. The chain couples TRBV3-1 to TRBJ2-1, with D tentatively TRBD1 (5 bases). Deletions cut 1 base from V and 7 bases from J, with 11 bases between. Germline V gene lookup returns CDR1 LGHDT and CDR2 YNNKEL (reference sequence). The CDR3 length is 14 residues. Here the CDR3 reads CASSQGAHRNEQFF. CDR3 bases: TGTGCCAGCAGCCAAGGGGCTCACAGGAATGAGCAGTTCTTC.

The V call is TRBV12-3 or TRBV12-4, the J call TRBJ2-3, with D perhaps matching TRBD1 or TRBD2 (5 bases each). V was cut by 5 bases and J by 1 base, with 10 bases left in between. CDR3 size: 14 residues. The CDR3 reads CASSMGRGTDTQYF. CDR3 DNA: TGTGCCAGCAGTATGGGACGGGGCACAGATACGCAGTATTTT.

A word on this clonotype: At one of its ends the junction is not consistent with the germline gene, which may arise from a read error. The gene calls are TRBV20-1 and TRBJ2-1; TRBD2 matches 8 bases. Looked up from germline, CDR1 is DFQATT and CDR2 is SNEGSKA (reference sequence). The CDR3 spans 15 residues. This CDR3 reads CSTRDGGRTDNEQFF. The CDR3 DNA is TGCAGTACTAGAGATGGCGGGAGGACCGACAATGAGCAGTTCTTC.

This chain uses TRBV3-1 with TRBJ2-5; TRBD1 matches at 9 bases. Germline V gene data show CDR1 as LGHDT and CDR2 as YNNKEL (reference sequence). The CDR3 totals 15 residues. V dropped 5 bases and J dropped 11; count of bases not matched to a gene: 15. CDR3 amino acids: CASSIQGAVMGEQYF. The CDR3 DNA sequence: TGTGCCAGCAGCATACAGGGGGCGGTAATGGGAGAGCAGTACTTC.

This rearrangement joins TRBV9 to TRBJ2-2, with D unresolved. This CDR3 is 14 amino acids long. V was cut by 6 bases and J by 4 bases, with 13 bases left in between. From germline, CDR1 is SGDLS and CDR2 YYNGEE. Here the CDR3 reads CASNNGPATGELFF. CDR3 sequence (DNA): TGTGCCAGCAACAACGGGCCAGCCACCGGGGAGCTGTTTTTT.

This chain joins TRBV6-1 and TRBJ2-4; weak D call: TRBD2 (6 bases). Gene TRBJ2-7 matches the end of the DNA better, so the J call may be wrong. Germline CDR1 MNHNS, CDR2 SASEGT. CDR3 length equals 12 residues. The CDR3 reads CASGDFLSEQYF. CDR3 DNA: TGTGCCAGCGGGGACTTCCTTTCCGAGCAGTACTTC.

The chain is built from TRBV6-1 and TRBJ2-1; no reliable D call. Germline V gene sequence: CDR1 MNHNS, CDR2 SASEGT. Trimming pared 8 bases from V and 7 bases from J, leaving 30 bases between. The CDR3 loop spans 18 amino acids. CDR3 loop: CASHPSTFGLNWLNEQFF. DNA for the CDR3: TGTGCCAGCCACCCTTCAACTTTCGGCCTAAATTGGCTAAATGAGCAGTTCTTC.

The chain is built from TRBV7-9 and TRBJ1-1; D unclear. This CDR3 contains 14 residues. Trimming pared 5 bases from V and 0 bases from J, leaving 10 bases between. Germline V gives CDR1 SEHNR, CDR2 FQNEAQ (reference sequence). The CDR3 region has the DNA TGTGCCAGCAGCCCAATACTCTTGAACACTGAAGCTTTCTTT. Its translation is CASSPILLNTEAFF.

This clonotype was counted only a few times. The chain joins TRBV14 to TRBJ2-1, with D hard to call. V was shortened by 1 base and J by 6 bases, with 10 bases between the two germline ends. CDR3 size: 14 residues. Germline CDR1 reads SGHDN; CDR2 reads FVKESK. CDR3 sequence reads: CASSQGSRPNEQFF. The CDR3 DNA reads as TGTGCCAGCAGCCAAGGGTCCAGGCCCAATGAGCAGTTCTTC.

This chain connects TRBV6-2 or TRBV6-3 to TRBJ1-5; D possibly corresponds to TRBD1 (5 bases). The CDR3 has 15 amino acids. The germline V and J ends were trimmed by 2 bases and 3 bases, with 11 bases remaining between them. Per the germline V gene, CDR1 is MNHEY and CDR2 is SVGEGT. CDR3: CASSYLSRANQPQHF. The CDR3 DNA reads TGTGCCAGCAGTTACCTTAGCAGGGCCAATCAGCCCCAGCATTTT.

There are a few counts of this clonotype. CDR3 protein: CASSGTGAGTKNIQYF. The CDR3, as DNA: TGTGCCAGCAGTGGCACAGGGGCTGGAACCAAAAACATTCAGTACTTC. This rearrangement joins TRBV6-1 to TRBJ2-4; 7 bases map to TRBD1. The CDR3 sequence is 16 residues long. Trimming took 4 bases from V and 2 from J; bases not matched to a gene: 8. Looked up from germline, CDR1 is MNHNS and CDR2 is SASEGT.

The rearrangement joins TRBV6-1 to TRBJ1-5, with TRBD1 matching over 8 bases. CDR3 length equals 16 residues. CDR1 and CDR2 (germline): MNHNS, SASEGT. The ends lost 4 bases at V and 5 bases at J; junction bases unmatched: 10. This chain's CDR3 is CASSASRGLRDQPQHF. In DNA form, the CDR3 reads TGTGCCAGCAGTGCCAGCAGGGGGCTGAGGGATCAGCCCCAGCATTTT.

This clonotype was observed a few times. The chain employs TRBV28 and TRBJ2-5; the match to TRBD2 covers 15 bases. CDR1 and CDR2 from the germline V gene are MDHEN and SYDVKM. The CDR3 extends over 19 amino acids. V gave up 5 bases and J gave up 2 bases; unmatched junction bases: 12. DNA for the CDR3: TGTGCCAGCAGTCCGGGACTAGCGGGGGGCCTTAATGGACAAGAGACCCAGTACTTC. This gives the protein CASSPGLAGGLNGQETQYF.

J is TRBJ2-7 and V is TRBV10-3, with 10 bases fitting TRBD2. CDR1 and CDR2 (germline): ENHRY, SYGVKD. J lost 0 bases, V lost 5 bases, and 4 bases had no gene match. This CDR3 is 15 amino acids long. The chain's CDR3 is CAISLTSGASYEQYF. The DNA for the CDR3 is TGTGCCATCAGTTTAACTAGCGGGGCCTCCTACGAGCAGTACTTC.